The source of this T cell receptor (beta chain) is a study of cytomegalovirus exposure and HLA in healthy donors. Data came from immunoSEQ multiplex PCR; TCRdb stores just in-frame clones and leaves some out. Of about 70,000 clones in the sample, 94% were seen once. Trimming took 2 bases from V and 2 from J, leaving 8 bases between them. The CDR3 is 14 amino acids. CDR1 and CDR2 (germline): SGHNT, YYREEE (reference sequence). The genes are TRBV5-4 and TRBJ1-3; a possible D gene is TRBD1 (5 bases). Specimen: PBMCs. The receptor was isolated from a woman under 30 in good health and CMV-seropositive. For the CDR3, the DNA is TGTGCCAGCAGCTTTGAAGGGGCTGGAAACACCATATATTTT. The encoded protein is CASSFEGAGNTIYF. Drawing the rest from reference TRBV5-4 and TRBJ1-3, the complete variable domain is ETGVTQSPTHLIKTRGQQVTLRCSSQSGHNTVSWYQQALGQGPQFIFQYYREEENGRGNFPPRFSGLQFPNYSSELNVNALELDDSALYLCASSFEGAGNTIYFGEGSWLTVV.